These T cell receptor beta chains were read from a single sample in a study of shared clonotypes between healthy human individuals. The protocol was immunoSEQ multiplex PCR, while the TCRdb copy is restricted to in-frame clones and leaves out a portion. This sample yields about 380,000 clones, of which approximately 97% are seen a single time; less than 0.35% belongs to the top ten. What was sequenced was memory CD8+ T cells sorted from blood. All receptors come from a young man in good health. Each CDR3 is given with its conserved first and last residue. A D gene is named only where the DNA matches it firmly. Expanded clones get a size class; other rows say once, few or many, or leave the size out.

TGTGCCAGCAGCTTGGTAGCGGGAGAGGCAGATACGCAGTATTTT	CASSLVAGEADTQYF	TRBV7-9	TRBJ2-3	TRBD2	.
TGTGCCAGCAGCTTAGGTCCACAGGTTCTCGAGCAGTACTTC	CASSLGPQVLEQYF	TRBV11-2	TRBJ2-7	.	.
TGTGCCAGCAGTGAAGCGGCGGGAAGAGGTACGCAGTATTTT	CASSEAAGRGTQYF	TRBV2	TRBJ2-3	.	.
TGTGCCAGCAGTGAAGAAGCAGGGGGCTATGGCTACACCTTC	CASSEEAGGYGYTF	TRBV6-1	TRBJ1-2	TRBD1	.
TGTGCCAGCAGCCCCCTCGCAGTTACAGTGGCGGAGACCCAGTACTTC	CASSPLAVTVAETQYF	TRBV9	TRBJ2-5	.	.
TGTGCCAGCACCGCCTCGGGCACCGGGGAGCTGTTTTTT	CASTASGTGELFF	TRBV11-2	TRBJ2-2	.	.
TGTGCCAGCAGCTCACTAGACAGCAATCAGCCCCAGCATTTT	CASSSLDSNQPQHF	TRBV11-2	TRBJ1-5	.	.
TGTGCCAGCAGTGAAGCAAGTTTGGGGCGTTATAGCAATCAGCCCCAGCATTTT	CASSEASLGRYSNQPQHF	TRBV6-1	TRBJ1-5	.	once
TGTGCCAGCAGTTCTTATGGACAGTCTTTGGGAGAGACCCAGTACTTC	CASSSYGQSLGETQYF	TRBV28	TRBJ2-5	.	.
TGCGCCAGCAGCCCCTCGGTGGGGCGGGACACTGAAGCTTTCTTT	CASSPSVGRDTEAFF	TRBV5-1	TRBJ1-1	.	once
TGTGCCAGCAGCTTAGTTTATCGGGAGCGCCCATCGAGCTCCTACGAGCAGTACTTC	CASSLVYRERPSSSYEQYF	TRBV11-2	TRBJ2-7	.	.
TGTGCCAGCAGCCAAGGGAAATCCTCGGGGCAGTTCTTC	CASSQGKSSGQFF	TRBV14	TRBJ2-1	.	once
TGCGCCAGCAGCTTCGCCCCAATACAAGACTATTCACCCCTCCACTTT	CASSFAPIQDYSPLHF	TRBV5-1	TRBJ1-6	.	.
TGTGCCAGCAGTGTGCGTTTCGGGGGACCAGATACGCAGTATTTT	CASSVRFGGPDTQYF	TRBV6-4	TRBJ2-3	.	.
TGTGCCAGCTCACCACTCCGCCCCAGCTACGAGCAGTACTTC	CASSPLRPSYEQYF	TRBV18	TRBJ2-7	.	.
TGCGCCAGCAGTGTGCGACCCGGGGCGAACACTGAAGCTTTCTTT	CASSVRPGANTEAFF	TRBV10-1	TRBJ1-1	.	.
TGCGCCAGCAGGATCTGGGCGAACACTGAAGCTTTCTTT	CASRIWANTEAFF	TRBV5-1	TRBJ1-1	.	.